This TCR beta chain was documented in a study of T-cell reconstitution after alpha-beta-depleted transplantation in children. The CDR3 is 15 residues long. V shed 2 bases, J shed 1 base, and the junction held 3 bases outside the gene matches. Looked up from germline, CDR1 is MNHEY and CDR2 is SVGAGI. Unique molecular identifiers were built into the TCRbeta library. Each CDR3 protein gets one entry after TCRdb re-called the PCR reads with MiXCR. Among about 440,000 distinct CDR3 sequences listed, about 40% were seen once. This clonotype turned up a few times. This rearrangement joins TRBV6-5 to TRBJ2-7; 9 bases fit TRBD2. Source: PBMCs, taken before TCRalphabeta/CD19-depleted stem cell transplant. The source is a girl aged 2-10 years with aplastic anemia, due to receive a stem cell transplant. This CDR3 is CASSYAGGPSYEQYF. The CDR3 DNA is TGTGCCAGCAGTTACGCGGGAGGGCCTTCCTACGAGCAGTACTTC.